What follows are 16 T cell receptor beta chains derived from one specimen sequenced in a study of blood T cell repertoires in COVID-19. Repertoires were generated with immunoSEQ multiplex PCR, while TCRdb's copy carries only in-frame clones and drops some. This table has 100,000 or so clones, approximately 90% appearing once. Sequences were obtained from peripheral blood. These receptors were taken from a man between 45 and 60 years old with acute or convalescent COVID-19.

The V call is TRBV24-1, the J call TRBJ1-1; 8 bases are a match to TRBD1. CDR3 length: 14 residues. CDR1 and CDR2 from the germline V gene are KGHDR and SFDVKD. J lost 2 bases, V lost 5 bases, and 3 bases had no gene match. The DNA for the CDR3 is TGTGCCACCAGTGCAGGACAGGGTAACACTGAAGCTTTCTTT. It is translated as CATSAGQGNTEAFF.

The V gene is TRBV4-3, the J gene TRBJ1-1; TRBD1 matches 12 bases. Germline CDR1 reads LGHNA; CDR2 reads YSLEER. J gave up 8 bases and V 0 bases, and 4 bases lay outside the gene matches. The CDR3 consists of 15 residues. The DNA of the CDR3 is TGCGCCAGCAGCCAAGATGGGACAGGGGGCCTCGAAGCTTTCTTT. Translated: CASSQDGTGGLEAFF.

The chain couples TRBV5-5 to TRBJ1-5; no definite D call. CDR3 length equals 15 residues. CDR1 SGHKS and CDR2 YYEKEE come from the germline V gene (reference sequence). V dropped 4 bases and J dropped 1 base, with 12 bases sitting between them. The CDR3 DNA reads TGTGCCAGCAGCCCCGAACCGAGGAGCAATCAGCCCCAGCATTTT. This gives the protein CASSPEPRSNQPQHF.

The rearrangement joins TRBV19 to TRBJ1-5; tentative D call: TRBD1 (5 bases). Germline V gives CDR1 LNHDA, CDR2 SQIVND (reference sequence). There are 13 residues in the CDR3. Trimming took 3 bases from V and 6 from J, leaving 9 bases between them. CDR3 DNA: TGTGCCAGTAGTATGGGGGAGGCTCAGCCCCAGCATTTT. It is translated as CASSMGEAQPQHF.

This clone was seen a single time. V is TRBV28 and J is TRBJ1-1, with 8 bases fitting TRBD1. V lost 4 bases to trimming and J lost 3 bases; unmatched junction nucleotides: 7. The CDR3 is 15 amino acids. CDR1 and CDR2 (germline): MDHEN, SYDVKM. The CDR3 nucleotides read TGTGCCAGCAGTTCGATGACAGGGGTCGACACTGAAGCTTTCTTT. Protein: CASSSMTGVDTEAFF.

The chain carries TRBV30 and TRBJ2-3; no reliable D call. V lost 0 bases to trimming and J lost 5 bases, with 9 bases between them. The CDR3 consists of 13 residues. In germline, CDR1 is GTSNPN, CDR2 SVGIG (reference sequence). The CDR3 loop reads CAWSVRSGDTQYF. The CDR3 DNA follows: TGTGCCTGGAGTGTACGCAGTGGAGATACGCAGTATTTT.

The chain employs TRBV7-2 and TRBJ2-2; a possible D gene is TRBD2 (6 bases). Trimming took off 4 bases at V and 7 bases at J, with 16 bases between the two ends. The CDR3 is 15 amino acids. CDR1 and CDR2 (germline): SGHTA, FQGNSA. CDR3 amino acids: CASSSRLGGVGELFF. The CDR3 coding sequence is TGTGCCAGCAGCTCTCGACTAGGCGGCGTCGGGGAGCTGTTTTTT.

The CDR3 is CASSLMGALATDTQYF. CDR3 DNA sequence: TGTGCCAGCAGCTTGATGGGGGCGCTTGCCACAGATACGCAGTATTTT. The chain carries TRBV5-8 and TRBJ2-3, with a possible D match to TRBD1 (6 bases). Germline V gene lookup returns CDR1 SGHTS and CDR2 YDEGEE. V dropped 1 base and J dropped 2 bases, with 14 bases sitting between them. This CDR3 contains 16 residues. Full variable domain (remainder filled in from reference TRBV5-8 and TRBJ2-3): EAGVTQSPTHLIKTRGQQATLRCSPISGHTSVYWYQQALGLGLQFLLWYDEGEERNRGNFPPRFSGRQFPNYSSELNVNALELEDSALYLCASSLMGALATDTQYFGPGTRLTVL.

The J gene is TRBJ1-1, the V gene TRBV24-1; possibly TRBD1 for D (5 bases). The CDR3 runs 13 residues. V was cut by 4 bases and J by 0 bases, with 5 bases left in between. In germline, CDR1 is KGHDR, CDR2 SFDVKD. CDR3 region: CATSEGVNTEAFF. CDR3 bases: TGTGCCACCAGTGAAGGGGTGAACACTGAAGCTTTCTTT.

The chain recombines TRBV7-6 with TRBJ2-2; D might be TRBD2 (6 bases). This CDR3 is built from 16 residues. CDR1 is SGHVS and CDR2 is FNYEAQ in the germline V gene. With 5 bases removed from V and 3 bases from J, the gap between germline ends came to 16 bases. CDR3 DNA sequence: TGTGCCAGCAGCGGGACTCTCAGGACCCACACCGGGGAGCTGTTTTTT. Residues: CASSGTLRTHTGELFF.

The gene calls are TRBV2 and TRBJ1-6; 12 bases agree with TRBD1. CDR1 is SNHLY, CDR2 FYNNEI, per germline. Losses at the gene ends were 6 bases for V and 9 bases for J; bases not matched to a gene: 9. The CDR3 covers 16 residues. Here the CDR3 DNA reads TGTGCCAGCAGAGTAACCGGGACAGGGGGCCGTTCACCCCTCCACTTT. Protein: CASRVTGTGGRSPLHF.

This CDR3 reads CASSRVTGELFF. In DNA, the CDR3 is TGTGCCAGCAGCAGGGTAACCGGGGAGCTGTTTTTT. V is TRBV6-5 and J is TRBJ2-2, with D possibly matching TRBD1 (5 bases). The length of the CDR3 is 12 residues. Germline V gives CDR1 MNHEY, CDR2 SVGAGI. The germline V and J ends were trimmed by 6 bases and 5 bases, with 7 bases remaining between them.

The V and J genes are TRBV6-5 and TRBJ1-6; D is ambiguous. CDR3 length: 12 amino acids. V was clipped by 6 bases and J by 9 bases, with 9 bases between them. The germline gives CDR1 MNHEY, CDR2 SVGAGI. CDR3 in DNA: TGTGCCAGCAGGCGCATCACTTCACCCCTCCACTTT. It translates to CASRRITSPLHF.

The chain combines TRBV9 with TRBJ2-1, with D possibly matching TRBD2 (7 bases). V was trimmed by 4 bases and J by 7 bases, leaving 18 bases between them. The CDR3 extends over 15 amino acids. Germline CDR1 SGDLS, CDR2 YYNGEE. CDR3: CASSFPGGPGNEQFF. The DNA for the CDR3 is TGTGCCAGCAGCTTTCCCGGGGGGCCGGGGAATGAGCAGTTCTTC.

The CDR3 region is CASSYSRVGRPNEKLFF. In DNA form, the CDR3 reads TGTGCCAGCAGTTACTCGAGAGTTGGGAGACCTAATGAAAAACTGTTTTTT. V usage is TRBV6-2 or TRBV6-3 and J usage is TRBJ1-4; D gene unclear. This CDR3 is built from 17 residues. Trimming took 0 bases from V and 3 from J, leaving 14 bases between them. Germline assignment: CDR1 MNHEY and CDR2 SVGEGT.

V usage is TRBV6-1 and J usage is TRBJ2-5, with TRBD2 matching over 12 bases. CDR1 and CDR2 from the germline V gene are MNHNS and SASEGT. This CDR3 has 15 residues. Unmatched junction bases numbered 0, after V lost 0 bases and J lost 4 bases. The CDR3, as DNA: TGTGCCAGCAGTGAAGCGGGACTAGCGGGAGAGACCCAGTACTTC. Translated: CASSEAGLAGETQYF.